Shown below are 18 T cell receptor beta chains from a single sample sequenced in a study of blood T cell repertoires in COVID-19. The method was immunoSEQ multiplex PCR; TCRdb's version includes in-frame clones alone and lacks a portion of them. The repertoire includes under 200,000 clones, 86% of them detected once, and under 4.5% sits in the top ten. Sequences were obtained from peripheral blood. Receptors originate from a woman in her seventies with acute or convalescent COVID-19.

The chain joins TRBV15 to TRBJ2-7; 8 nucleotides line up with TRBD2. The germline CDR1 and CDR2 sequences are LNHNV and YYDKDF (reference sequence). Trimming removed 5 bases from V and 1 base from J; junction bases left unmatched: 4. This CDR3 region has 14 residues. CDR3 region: CATSRGGSSYEQYF. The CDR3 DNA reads TGTGCCACCAGCCGGGGGGGAAGTTCCTACGAGCAGTACTTC.

Here the CDR3 reads CASSGGTSGRITYEQYF. The DNA for the CDR3 is TGTGCCAGCAGCGGCGGGACTAGCGGGAGGATAACCTACGAGCAGTACTTC. The chain has TRBV11-2 and TRBJ2-7, with 15 bases aligning to TRBD2. The CDR3 runs 17 residues. Looked up from germline, CDR1 is SGHAT and CDR2 is FQNNGV. V lost 5 bases and J lost 2; bases outside the gene matches: 7.

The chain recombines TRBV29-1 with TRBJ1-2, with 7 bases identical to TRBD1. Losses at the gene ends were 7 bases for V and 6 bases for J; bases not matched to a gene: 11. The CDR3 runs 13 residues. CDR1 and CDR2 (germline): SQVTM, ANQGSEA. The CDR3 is CSAVEGAANGYTF. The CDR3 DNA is TGCAGCGCGGTGGAGGGGGCTGCTAATGGCTACACCTTC. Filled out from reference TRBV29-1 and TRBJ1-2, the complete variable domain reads SAVISQKPSRDICQRGTSLTIQCQVDSQVTMMFWYRQQPGQSLTLIATANQGSEATYESGFVIDKFPISRPNLTFSTLTVSNMSPEDSSIYLCSAVEGAANGYTFGSGTRLTVV.

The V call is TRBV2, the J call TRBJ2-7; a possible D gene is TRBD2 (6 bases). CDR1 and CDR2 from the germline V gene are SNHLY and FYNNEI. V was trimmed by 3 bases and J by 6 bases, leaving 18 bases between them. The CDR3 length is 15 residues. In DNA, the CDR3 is TGTGCCAGCAGTGAGAATAGAGGAGGGTGGGGCGAGCAGTACTTC. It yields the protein CASSENRGGWGEQYF.

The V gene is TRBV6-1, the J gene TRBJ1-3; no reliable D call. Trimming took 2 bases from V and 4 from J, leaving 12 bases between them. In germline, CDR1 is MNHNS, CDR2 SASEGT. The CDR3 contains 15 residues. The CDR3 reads CASSESGGSGNTIYF. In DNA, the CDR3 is TGTGCCAGCAGTGAATCGGGAGGCTCGGGAAACACCATATATTTT.

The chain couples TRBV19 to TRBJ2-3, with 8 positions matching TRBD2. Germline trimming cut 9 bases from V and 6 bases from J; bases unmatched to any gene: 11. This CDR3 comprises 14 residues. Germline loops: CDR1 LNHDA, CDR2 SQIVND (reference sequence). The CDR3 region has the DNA TGTGCCAGCCAGTTAGCGGGAACGATGGATACGCAGTATTTT. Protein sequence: CASQLAGTMDTQYF. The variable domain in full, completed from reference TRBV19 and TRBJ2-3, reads DGGITQSPKYLFRKEGQNVTLSCEQNLNHDAMYWYRQDPGQGLRLIYYSQIVNDFQKGDIAEGYSVSREKKESFPLTVTSAQKNPTAFYLCASQLAGTMDTQYFGPGTRLTVL.

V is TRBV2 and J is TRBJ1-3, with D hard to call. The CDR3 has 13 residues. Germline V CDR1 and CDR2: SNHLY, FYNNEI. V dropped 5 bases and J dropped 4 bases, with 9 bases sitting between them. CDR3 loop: CASSPPPGNTIYF. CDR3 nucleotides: TGTGCCAGCAGTCCCCCCCCGGGAAACACCATATATTTT.

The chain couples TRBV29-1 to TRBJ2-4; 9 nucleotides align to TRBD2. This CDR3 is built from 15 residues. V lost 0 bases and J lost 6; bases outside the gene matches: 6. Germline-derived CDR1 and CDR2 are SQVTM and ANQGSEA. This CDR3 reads CSVEDVVTSGNIQYF. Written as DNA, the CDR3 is TGCAGCGTTGAAGATGTGGTGACTAGCGGAAACATTCAGTACTTC.

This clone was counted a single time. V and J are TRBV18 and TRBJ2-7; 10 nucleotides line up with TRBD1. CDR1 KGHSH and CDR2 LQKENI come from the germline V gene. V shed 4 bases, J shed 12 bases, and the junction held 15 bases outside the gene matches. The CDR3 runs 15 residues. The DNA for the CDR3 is TGTGCCAGCTCACGGGGACAGACAGGGGGCGGATATCTGTACTTC. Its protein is CASSRGQTGGGYLYF.

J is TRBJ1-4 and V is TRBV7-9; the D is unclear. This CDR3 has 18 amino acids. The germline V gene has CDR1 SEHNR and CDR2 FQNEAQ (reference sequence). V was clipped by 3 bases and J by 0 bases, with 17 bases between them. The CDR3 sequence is CASSLPPNTPPTNEKLFF. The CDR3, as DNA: TGTGCCAGCAGCTTGCCCCCTAATACCCCACCAACTAATGAAAAACTGTTTTTT. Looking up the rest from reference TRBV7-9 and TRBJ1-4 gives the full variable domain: DTGVSQNPRHKITKRGQNVTFRCDPISEHNRLYWYRQTLGQGPEFLTYFQNEAQLEKSRLLSDRFSAERPKGSFSTLEIQRTEQGDSAMYLCASSLPPNTPPTNEKLFFGSGTQLSVL.

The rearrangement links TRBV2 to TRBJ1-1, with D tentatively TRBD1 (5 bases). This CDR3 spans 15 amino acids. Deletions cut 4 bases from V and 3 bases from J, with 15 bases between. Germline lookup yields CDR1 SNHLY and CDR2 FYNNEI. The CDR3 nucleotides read TGTGCCAGCAGTGCATTGGGGGGAGGGTACACTGAAGCTTTCTTT. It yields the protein CASSALGGGYTEAFF.

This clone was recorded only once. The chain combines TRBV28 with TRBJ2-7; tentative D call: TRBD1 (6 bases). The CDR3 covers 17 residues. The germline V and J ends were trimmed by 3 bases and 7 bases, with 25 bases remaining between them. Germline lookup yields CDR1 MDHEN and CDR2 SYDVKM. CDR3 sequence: CASSFAQAGVGRWEQYF. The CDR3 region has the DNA TGTGCCAGCAGTTTTGCCCAAGCAGGGGTAGGGCGTTGGGAGCAGTACTTC.

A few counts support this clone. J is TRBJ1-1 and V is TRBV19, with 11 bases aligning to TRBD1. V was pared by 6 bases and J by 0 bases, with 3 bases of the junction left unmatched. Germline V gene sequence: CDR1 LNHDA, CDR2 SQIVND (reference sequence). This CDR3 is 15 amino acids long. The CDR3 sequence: CASRRTGGLNTEAFF. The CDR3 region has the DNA TGTGCCAGTAGGAGGACAGGGGGCTTGAACACTGAAGCTTTCTTT. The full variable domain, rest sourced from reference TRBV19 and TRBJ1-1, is DGGITQSPKYLFRKEGQNVTLSCEQNLNHDAMYWYRQDPGQGLRLIYYSQIVNDFQKGDIAEGYSVSREKKESFPLTVTSAQKNPTAFYLCASRRTGGLNTEAFFGQGTRLTVV.

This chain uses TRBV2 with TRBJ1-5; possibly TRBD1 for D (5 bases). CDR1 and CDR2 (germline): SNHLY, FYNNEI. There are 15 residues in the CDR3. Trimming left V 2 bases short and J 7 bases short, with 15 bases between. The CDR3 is CASSERGRLGQPQHF. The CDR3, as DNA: TGTGCCAGCAGTGAAAGGGGCAGGCTGGGGCAGCCCCAGCATTTT.

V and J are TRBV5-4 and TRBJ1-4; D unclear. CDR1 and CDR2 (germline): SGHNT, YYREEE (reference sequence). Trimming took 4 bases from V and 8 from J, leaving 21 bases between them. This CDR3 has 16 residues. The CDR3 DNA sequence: TGTGCCAGCAGCCAACCGGGTCCCCTTGGCGGCGAAAAACTGTTTTTT. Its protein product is CASSQPGPLGGEKLFF.

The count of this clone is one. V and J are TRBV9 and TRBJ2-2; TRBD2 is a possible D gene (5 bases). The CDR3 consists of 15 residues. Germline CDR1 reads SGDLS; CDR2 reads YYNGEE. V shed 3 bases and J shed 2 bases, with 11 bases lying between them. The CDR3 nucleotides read TGTGCCAGCAGCGCCCGGACTCTTAACACCGGGGAGCTGTTTTTT. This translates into CASSARTLNTGELFF. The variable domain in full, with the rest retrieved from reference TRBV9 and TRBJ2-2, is DSGVTQTPKHLITATGQRVTLRCSPRSGDLSVYWYQQSLDQGLQFLIQYYNGEERAKGNILERFSAQQFPDLHSELNLSSLELGDSALYFCASSARTLNTGELFFGEGSRLTVL.

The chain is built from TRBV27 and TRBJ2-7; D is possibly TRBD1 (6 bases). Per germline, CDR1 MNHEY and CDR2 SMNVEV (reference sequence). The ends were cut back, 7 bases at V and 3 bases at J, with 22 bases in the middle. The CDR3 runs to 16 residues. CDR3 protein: CASTHPPGTNIYEQYF. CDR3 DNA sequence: TGTGCCAGCACTCACCCCCCCGGGACAAATATCTACGAGCAGTACTTC.

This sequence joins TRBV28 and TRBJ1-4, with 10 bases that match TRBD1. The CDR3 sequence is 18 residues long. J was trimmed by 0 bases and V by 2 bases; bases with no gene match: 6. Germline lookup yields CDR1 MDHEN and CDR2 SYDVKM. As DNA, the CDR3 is TGTGCCAGCAGTTTAACGGGACAGGGGCTTGCAACTAATGAAAAACTGTTTTTT. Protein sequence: CASSLTGQGLATNEKLFF.